This T cell receptor beta chain was observed in a study of T cells after posttransplantation cyclophosphamide. General study findings and limits: After PTCy, TRB diversity resembled that of CNI/methotrexate controls. Donor CD8+ memory clones often dominated recipient blood repertoires at later times.

This clone has just a few counts. Its target is unknown. The related graft donor's blood sample was taken on the day of bone marrow donation. Using immunoSEQ multiplex PCR, the repertoire was profiled, and TCRdb retains in-frame clones only, with some absent. The sample records roughly 15,000 clones, roughly 71% being singletons. The CDR3 spans 15 residues. Germline assignment: CDR1 SNHLY and CDR2 FYNNEI. Trimming removed 3 bases from V and 1 base from J, with 10 bases in between. This rearrangement joins TRBV2 to TRBJ1-5; D is uncertain. Sequences were obtained from memory CD4+ T cells sorted from PBMCs. The receptor was isolated from a man aged 45 to 65. CDR3 protein: CASSDWGGSNQPQHF. The CDR3 bases are TGTGCCAGCAGTGATTGGGGAGGGAGCAATCAGCCCCAGCATTTT.